This paragraph covers one T cell receptor (beta chain) sequence. The antigen is undetermined. The data were taken from a study of cytomegalovirus exposure and HLA in healthy donors. Regarding the study as a whole: TCR beta sequences reportedly predicted most subjects' HLA-A and HLA-B alleles accurately. A later analysis associated 15,000 or so TCR beta sequences with HLA alleles at a 0.05 false discovery rate. Analyzed later, most CMV-associated TCR beta chains appeared HLA-restricted.

PCR amplification relied on 60 Vbeta primers (plus 13 Jbeta primers). Measured with immunoSEQ multiplex PCR; TCRdb has only the in-frame clones, and not every one. Of around 99,000 clones listed, roughly 73% are singletons. The clonotype originates from a man aged 25-40 years in good health and CMV-seronegative. Sample: PBMCs.

CDR3 amino acids: CASSIDGASGNTIYF. CDR3 coding DNA: TGTGCCAGTAGTATAGATGGAGCCTCTGGAAACACCATATATTTT. The chain has TRBV19 and TRBJ1-3; D remains ambiguous. Germline CDR1 reads LNHDA; CDR2 reads SQIVND (reference sequence). The CDR3 contains 15 residues. Trimming took off 0 bases at V and 0 bases at J, with 6 bases between the two ends.